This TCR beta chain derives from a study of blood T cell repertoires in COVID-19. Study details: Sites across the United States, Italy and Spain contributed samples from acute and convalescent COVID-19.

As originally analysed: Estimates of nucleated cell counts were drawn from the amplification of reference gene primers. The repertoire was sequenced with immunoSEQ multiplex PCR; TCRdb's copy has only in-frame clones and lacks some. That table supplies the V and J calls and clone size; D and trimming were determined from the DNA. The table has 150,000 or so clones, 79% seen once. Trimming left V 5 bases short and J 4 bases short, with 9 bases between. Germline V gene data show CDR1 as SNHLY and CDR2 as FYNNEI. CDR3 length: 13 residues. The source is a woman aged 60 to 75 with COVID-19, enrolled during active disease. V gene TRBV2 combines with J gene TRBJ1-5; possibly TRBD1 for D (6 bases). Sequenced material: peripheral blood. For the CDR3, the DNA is TGTGCCAGCAGTCGGACAGAGAATCAGCCCCAGCATTTT. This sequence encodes CASSRTENQPQHF. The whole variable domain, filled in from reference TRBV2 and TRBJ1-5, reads EPEVTQTPSHQVTQMGQEVILRCVPISNHLYFYWYRQILGQKVEFLVSFYNNEISEKSEIFDDQFSVERPDGSNFTLKIRSTKLEDSAMYFCASSRTENQPQHFGDGTRLSIL.